This TCR beta chain emerged from a study of T cell repertoires in cytomegalovirus infection. About the research overall: Public TCR beta signatures marked donors with CMV infection and the matching HLA. Regarding the study as a whole: Dominant in the ex vivo response were TCR beta clonotypes restricted by HLA-C and specific for CMV. Cumulative public TCR beta family frequency identified CMV carriers with the relevant HLA.

In TCRdb, the reads were re-called with MiXCR into one record per CDR3 protein. The repertoire holds roughly 230,000 distinct CDR3 sequences, approximately 24% seen once, with roughly 18% in the top ten. Worth noting for this clonotype: Its matching antigen is unknown.

Trimming stripped 5 bases from V and 0 bases from J, with 7 bases between. Looked up from germline, CDR1 is SGHAT and CDR2 is FQNNGV. This CDR3 has 13 amino acids. The chain combines TRBV11-2 with TRBJ1-1, with D hard to call. Sequencing used CD8+ T cells from PBMCs. The sequence derives from a human donor in good health (CMV status not recorded). Some clones in this sample may be carry-over from other donors' samples. CDR3 bases: TGTGCCAGCAGCCCGGAGATGAACACTGAAGCTTTCTTT. It codes for CASSPEMNTEAFF. The full variable domain, in which reference TRBV11-2 and TRBJ1-1 provide the parts outside the CDR3, is EAGVAQSPRYKIIEKRQSVAFWCNPISGHATLYWYQQILGQGPKLLIQFQNNGVVDDSQLPKDRFSAERLKGVDSTLKIQPAKLEDSAVYLCASSPEMNTEAFFGQGTRLTVV.